This record concerns one T cell receptor (beta chain) sequence. No antigen is known for it. Using a J-beta primer mix together with a sample-barcoded 5' primer, a second PCR was run for about 6 to 11 cycles. A single record per CDR3 protein comes from TCRdb applying MiXCR to the 5' RACE reads. The data show 650,000 to 700,000 distinct CDR3 sequences, around 32% seen once. The data were obtained in a study of blood T cells in healthy people across ages. Broader study findings: Conclusively comparing naive with antigen-experienced cells was impossible with unsorted PBMCs.

This CDR3 is 15 amino acids long. Germline V gene data show CDR1 as SGHRS and CDR2 as YFSETQ. V trimming: 2 bases; J trimming: 7 bases; junction bases outside the gene matches: 10. Sequences were obtained from blood. This clonotype was obtained from a woman older than 75 in good health. The V gene is TRBV5-1, the J gene TRBJ2-3; 7 bases are shared with TRBD1. CDR3 DNA sequence: TGCGCCAGCAGCTTTGAAGCAGGGGGTGATAATACGCAGTATTTT. Translated, it gives CASSFEAGGDNTQYF. The full variable domain, in which reference TRBV5-1 and TRBJ2-3 provide the parts outside the CDR3, is KAGVTQTPRYLIKTRGQQVTLSCSPISGHRSVSWYQQTPGQGLQFLFEYFSETQRNKGNFPGRFSGRQFSNSRSEMNVSTLELGDSALYLCASSFEAGGDNTQYFGPGTRLTVL.